The 13 T cell receptor beta chains reported below all come from one sample, sequenced in a study of cytomegalovirus exposure and HLA in healthy donors. Amplification used 60 Vbeta primers and 13 Jbeta primers. Generated by immunoSEQ multiplex PCR, the TCRdb table keeps only in-frame clones and is missing some. There are 30,000 to 35,000 clones in the sample, with 1.5% to 2% held by the top ten. The sample was PBMCs. The receptors shown here come from a woman between 35 and 50 years old in good health and CMV-seropositive.

The chain links TRBV7-9 to TRBJ2-1; 9 nucleotides line up with TRBD1. With 5 bases clipped from V and 4 bases from J, the junction kept 6 bases outside the gene matches. There are 15 residues in the CDR3. From germline, CDR1 is SEHNR and CDR2 FQNEAQ (reference sequence). The CDR3 protein is CASSGTGTGYNEQFF. CDR3 DNA sequence: TGTGCCAGCAGCGGCACCGGGACAGGGTACAATGAGCAGTTCTTC.

The gene calls are TRBV27 and TRBJ2-7; TRBD2 is a possible D gene (5 bases). From germline, CDR1 is MNHEY and CDR2 SMNVEV (reference sequence). The CDR3 sequence is 14 residues long. Trimming took off 5 bases at V and 1 base at J, with 12 bases between the two ends. CDR3 sequence (DNA): TGTGCCAGCAGTATCTACGGCGGGTCCTACGAGCAGTACTTC. Protein product: CASSIYGGSYEQYF.

This chain uses TRBV5-4 with TRBJ1-2; TRBD1 aligns across 10 bases. This CDR3 is built from 15 residues. CDR1 is SGHNT, CDR2 YYREEE, per germline (reference sequence). The V gene end was trimmed by 0 bases and the J gene end by 8 bases; junction bases not matched to a gene: 7. The CDR3 DNA reads as TGTGCCAGCAGCTTGGGCCCGAGACAGGGGGCAGGCTACACCTTC. Residues: CASSLGPRQGAGYTF.

V usage is TRBV10-3 and J usage is TRBJ1-4; D is unresolved. The CDR3 covers 14 residues. Looked up from germline, CDR1 is ENHRY and CDR2 is SYGVKD. Trimming took off 2 bases at V and 11 bases at J, with 15 bases between the two ends. In nucleotides, the CDR3 is TGTGCCATCAGTGAGGGAGGAGGTGTCGAGAAACTGTTTTTT. Its protein is CAISEGGGVEKLFF.

The chain couples TRBV18 to TRBJ1-1, with D maybe TRBD1 (6 bases). CDR1 is KGHSH and CDR2 is LQKENI in the germline V gene. V was shortened by 1 base and J by 6 bases, with 15 bases between the two germline ends. This CDR3 region has 15 residues. The CDR3: CASSPQRGGRAEAFF. The CDR3 DNA follows: TGTGCCAGCTCACCACAGAGGGGGGGTCGGGCTGAAGCTTTCTTT.

The rearrangement uses TRBV27 and TRBJ2-1; D perhaps matches TRBD1 (6 bases). Germline assignment: CDR1 MNHEY and CDR2 SMNVEV (reference sequence). Trimming removed 6 bases at V and 6 bases at J, with 18 bases between. This CDR3 spans 15 amino acids. The CDR3 loop is CASRATGTYGNEQFF. Written as DNA, the CDR3 is TGTGCCAGCAGGGCGACAGGTACCTACGGCAATGAGCAGTTCTTC.

The J gene is TRBJ2-7, the V gene TRBV5-5, with 9 nucleotides matching TRBD1. The CDR3 runs to 18 residues. V gave up 2 bases and J gave up 2 bases; unmatched junction bases: 14. In germline, CDR1 is SGHKS, CDR2 YYEKEE (reference sequence). The CDR3 loop reads CASSLLGTSGTGTYEQYF. The CDR3 region has the DNA TGTGCCAGCAGCTTACTGGGGACTTCAGGGACAGGGACCTACGAGCAGTACTTC.

CDR3 bases: TGTGCCAGCAGCCGCGGAACTAGAGGAGACACTGAAGCTTTCTTT. This translates into CASSRGTRGDTEAFF. J is TRBJ1-1 and V is TRBV7-8, with D uncertain. The CDR3 totals 15 residues. With 5 bases removed from V and 3 bases from J, the gap between germline ends came to 16 bases. The germline CDR1 and CDR2 sequences are SGHVS and FQNEAQ.

The V and J genes are TRBV19 and TRBJ2-7; perhaps TRBD1 as D (5 bases). Trimming removed 9 bases at V and 4 bases at J, with 19 bases between. The CDR3 consists of 14 residues. CDR1 and CDR2 from the germline V gene are LNHDA and SQIVND (reference sequence). CDR3 residues: CASRDSIHTYEQYF. Written as DNA, the CDR3 is TGTGCCAGCAGAGACAGCATTCATACTTACGAGCAGTACTTC.

The J gene is TRBJ1-2, the V gene TRBV18, with a weak D call TRBD1 (5 bases). Trimming stripped 3 bases from V and 8 bases from J, with 16 bases between. This CDR3 spans 14 amino acids. Germline-derived CDR1 and CDR2 are KGHSH and LQKENI. For the CDR3, the DNA is TGTGCCAGCTCACCTCAGGCGCCAGGGTACGGCTACACCTTC. Encoded protein: CASSPQAPGYGYTF.

The genes are TRBV6-6 and TRBJ2-1, with 7 nucleotides matching TRBD2. The CDR3 loop spans 12 amino acids. V shed 11 bases and J 6 bases; nucleotides not matched to a gene: 7. The V gene's germline CDR1 is MNHNY and CDR2 SVGAGI (reference sequence). The CDR3 sequence: CAGGGGINEQFF. CDR3 sequence (DNA): TGTGCCGGTGGGGGGGGGATCAATGAGCAGTTCTTC.

This sequence joins TRBV5-1 and TRBJ2-1, with a weak D call TRBD2 (6 bases). CDR1 and CDR2 (germline): SGHRS, YFSETQ. The CDR3 extends over 16 amino acids. Trimming cost V 4 bases and J 10 bases, with 24 bases left between them. The CDR3 is CASSPKSGTGAREQFF. In DNA, the CDR3 is TGCGCCAGCAGCCCAAAGTCCGGGACTGGGGCTCGGGAGCAGTTCTTC.

V and J are TRBV9 and TRBJ2-1; 7 nucleotides match TRBD2. The trim removed 4 bases at V and 4 bases at J, leaving 8 bases unmatched. The CDR3 extends over 15 amino acids. CDR1 and CDR2 (germline): SGDLS, YYNGEE. This chain's CDR3 is CASSPRTSLYNEQFF. The CDR3 nucleotides are TGTGCCAGCAGCCCCAGGACTAGTCTTTACAATGAGCAGTTCTTC.